This T cell receptor (beta chain) derives from a study of blood T cell repertoires in COVID-19. Overall study context: Some COVID-19 samples were acute and others convalescent; all came from the United States, Italy and Spain. Sample material is recorded as cDNA or gDNA derived from T cells, B-cell-depleted T cells, or PBMCs.

Per the original data handling: Nucleated cell counts were estimated from reference gene primer amplification. Clones were read by immunoSEQ multiplex PCR, and TCRdb kept only the in-frame ones, dropping some. V and J calls and clone size are those listed in that table; D and trimming were worked out from the DNA. The repertoire consists of roughly 290,000 clones, with around 88% occurring once and the leading ten covering 0.7% to 0.9%. The CDR3 totals 13 residues. The V end was cut by 2 bases, the J end by 8 bases, with 7 bases between. The germline V gene encodes CDR1 SEHNR and CDR2 FQNEAQ (reference sequence).

The V gene is TRBV7-9, the J gene TRBJ1-6, with D hard to call. The sample comprised peripheral blood. This receptor was obtained from a young man with acute or convalescent COVID-19. The CDR3 bases are TGTGCCAGCAGCTTATTTCTCGATTCACCCCTCCACTTT. Protein product: CASSLFLDSPLHF.